The 31 T cell receptor beta chains below all came from one sample that was sequenced in a study of shared clonotypes between healthy human individuals. This table comes from immunoSEQ multiplex PCR, and its TCRdb copy is limited to in-frame clones, with some not included. The sample contains about 2.4 million clones, approximately 93% of which appear only once. The sequenced sample was naive CD4+ T cells from PBMCs. The subset is: CD45RA+ positively selected. The receptors originated from a man younger than 35 in good health. Some clones in this sample may be carry-over from other donors' samples.

The V call is TRBV27, the J call TRBJ2-7; D is uncertain. Per the germline V gene, CDR1 is MNHEY and CDR2 is SMNVEV (reference sequence). The CDR3 contains 14 residues. V was shortened by 6 bases and J by 1 base, with 13 bases between the two germline ends. CDR3 bases: TGTGCCAGCAGCTTAAATCTTTTTTCCTACGAGCAGTACTTC. It specifies CASSLNLFSYEQYF.

The rearrangement joins TRBV5-8 to TRBJ2-3; 7 positions match TRBD2. V dropped 4 bases and J dropped 4; count of bases not matched to a gene: 6. Germline values: CDR1 SGHTS, CDR2 YDEGEE. The CDR3 totals 14 residues. The CDR3 region is CASSEAGRPDTQYF. DNA for the CDR3: TGTGCCAGCAGCGAAGCGGGGCGCCCAGATACGCAGTATTTT.

V and J are TRBV6-5 and TRBJ2-1, with D possibly TRBD2 on 6 matching bases. This CDR3 is 15 amino acids long. Deletions cut 10 bases from V and 1 base from J, with 17 bases between. Germline lookup yields CDR1 MNHEY and CDR2 SVGAGI. For the CDR3, the DNA is TGTGCCACGTCCCTAGCGACCCTATCCTACAATGAGCAGTTCTTC. Translation: CATSLATLSYNEQFF.

The table lists this clone with a count of one. The chain is built from TRBV5-1 and TRBJ1-2, with a possible D match to TRBD1 (5 bases). The length of the CDR3 is 14 residues. Trimming removed 0 bases from V and 3 bases from J, with 9 bases in between. Looked up from germline, CDR1 is SGHRS and CDR2 is YFSETQ. CDR3 sequence (DNA): TGCGCCAGCAGCTTGGAAGGCAGGGACTATGGCTACACCTTC. Protein: CASSLEGRDYGYTF.

V gene TRBV11-2 combines with J gene TRBJ2-1; 7 bases map to TRBD2. Germline V gene sequence: CDR1 SGHAT, CDR2 FQNNGV. This CDR3 region has 16 residues. V trimming: 0 bases; J trimming: 2 bases; junction bases outside the gene matches: 4. The CDR3 here is CASSLEAGPPYNEQFF. DNA of the CDR3: TGTGCCAGCAGCTTAGAAGCGGGGCCCCCCTACAATGAGCAGTTCTTC. Filled out from reference TRBV11-2 and TRBJ2-1, the complete variable domain reads EAGVAQSPRYKIIEKRQSVAFWCNPISGHATLYWYQQILGQGPKLLIQFQNNGVVDDSQLPKDRFSAERLKGVDSTLKIQPAKLEDSAVYLCASSLEAGPPYNEQFFGPGTRLTVL.

As for this clone: Other DNA sequences in the same sample also yield this CDR3. This rearrangement joins TRBV7-2 to TRBJ1-5, with a weak D call TRBD1 (6 bases). The CDR3 sequence is 15 residues long. In germline, CDR1 is SGHTA, CDR2 FQGNSA. Trimming took 1 base from V and 2 from J, leaving 9 bases between them. Here the CDR3 DNA reads TGTGCCAGCAGCTTAGTCAGGGGTGGCAATCAGCCCCAGCATTTT. Translation: CASSLVRGGNQPQHF.

The chain carries TRBV4-3 and TRBJ1-4; no definite D call. V lost 8 bases and J lost 0, with 13 bases in between. The CDR3 covers 15 residues. CDR1 is LGHNA, CDR2 YSLEER, per germline. CDR3 in DNA: TGCGCCAGCCGCACCCAGACCGCAACTAATGAAAAACTGTTTTTT. As protein: CASRTQTATNEKLFF.

A remark on this clone: The same CDR3 arises from other DNA sequences in this sample as well. CDR3 DNA: TGTGCCAGCAGCCAGCAGGGGACCGGGGAGCTGTTTTTT. Translation: CASSQQGTGELFF. The chain combines TRBV14 with TRBJ2-2, with a possible D match to TRBD1 (6 bases). This CDR3 has 13 residues. Trimming left V 3 bases short and J 5 bases short, with 7 bases between. The germline CDR1 and CDR2 sequences are SGHDN and FVKESK.

The chain employs TRBV11-1 and TRBJ2-7; TRBD2 might be the D (5 bases). Germline V gene sequence: CDR1 SGHAT, CDR2 FQDESV (reference sequence). Trimming shortened V by 3 bases and J by 4 bases, and 13 bases separated the two germline ends. The CDR3 length is 14 residues. The CDR3, as DNA: TGTGCCAGCAGCTTCGGAGGCCCCTTATACGAGCAGTACTTC. Translating it yields CASSFGGPLYEQYF.

Of note for this clone: This specimen includes other DNA sequences encoding the same CDR3. The chain couples TRBV11-3 to TRBJ2-2; D is ambiguous. Germline-derived CDR1 and CDR2 are SGHNT and YENEEA. The CDR3 runs to 13 residues. Trimming shortened V by 4 bases and J by 1 base, and 4 bases separated the two germline ends. Here the CDR3 DNA reads TGTGCCAGCAGCTCCGGGAACACCGGGGAGCTGTTTTTT. Amino acids: CASSSGNTGELFF.

CDR3 loop: CASRLPQGEAYEQYF. DNA for the CDR3: TGCGCCAGCAGACTCCCCCAGGGAGAGGCCTACGAGCAGTACTTC. This chain uses TRBV5-1 with TRBJ2-7; D possibly matches TRBD1 or TRBD2 (5 bases each). The ends were cut back, 5 bases at V and 2 bases at J, with 17 bases in the middle. Germline CDR1 SGHRS, CDR2 YFSETQ. The CDR3 loop spans 15 amino acids.

The CDR3 DNA is TGTGCCAGCTCACCACGGGGGACTTATAAAGAGACCCAGTACTTC. It codes for CASSPRGTYKETQYF. The chain carries TRBV18 and TRBJ2-5; the D gene is possibly TRBD2 (6 bases). CDR3 size: 15 residues. V dropped 1 base and J dropped 3 bases, with 12 bases sitting between them. Germline values: CDR1 KGHSH, CDR2 LQKENI.

J is TRBJ2-2 and V is TRBV5-1; 13 bases line up with TRBD2. With V trimmed by 2 bases and J by 0 bases, 4 bases remained unmatched. Germline CDR1 and CDR2: SGHRS and YFSETQ. The CDR3 loop spans 18 amino acids. As DNA, the CDR3 is TGCGCCAGCAGCTTAAGGACTAGCGGGGGCCCGAACACCGGGGAGCTGTTTTTT. As protein: CASSLRTSGGPNTGELFF.

V gene TRBV29-1 combines with J gene TRBJ2-3, with 11 bases identical to TRBD2. The germline gives CDR1 SQVTM, CDR2 ANQGSEA. This CDR3 has 15 amino acids. Trimming at V came to 6 bases and at J to 2 bases, leaving 7 bases not matched to a gene. CDR3 loop: CSVPGTSGITDTQYF. Written as DNA, the CDR3 is TGCAGCGTACCCGGGACTAGCGGCATCACAGATACGCAGTATTTT.

The chain employs TRBV28 and TRBJ2-7; 10 bases match TRBD1. The CDR3 loop spans 14 amino acids. The V gene end was trimmed by 5 bases and the J gene end by 7 bases; junction bases not matched to a gene: 8. The germline V gene encodes CDR1 MDHEN and CDR2 SYDVKM. CDR3 nucleotide sequence: TGTGCCAGCAGTGCCGGGACAGGGGTAGGGGAGCAGTACTTC. It is translated as CASSAGTGVGEQYF. Filled out from reference TRBV28 and TRBJ2-7, the complete variable domain reads DVKVTQSSRYLVKRTGEKVFLECVQDMDHENMFWYRQDPGLGLRLIYFSYDVKMKEKGDIPEGYSVSREKKERFSLILESASTNQTSMYLCASSAGTGVGEQYFGPGTRLTVT.

The chain links TRBV5-1 to TRBJ1-2; D remains unclear. The length of the CDR3 is 15 residues. The V end lost 4 bases, the J end lost 0 bases, and 13 bases lay between the germline ends. Germline V gives CDR1 SGHRS, CDR2 YFSETQ. The chain's CDR3 is CASSVLPGTNYGYTF. CDR3 nucleotide sequence: TGCGCCAGCAGCGTACTTCCCGGGACTAACTATGGCTACACCTTC. Using reference TRBV5-1 and TRBJ1-2 for the parts outside the CDR3, the full variable domain is KAGVTQTPRYLIKTRGQQVTLSCSPISGHRSVSWYQQTPGQGLQFLFEYFSETQRNKGNFPGRFSGRQFSNSRSEMNVSTLELGDSALYLCASSVLPGTNYGYTFGSGTRLTVV.

This clone was detected a few times. The chain combines TRBV7-9 with TRBJ1-4, with 7 bases matching TRBD1. CDR1 is SEHNR, CDR2 FQNEAQ, per germline (reference sequence). V dropped 5 bases and J dropped 6; count of bases not matched to a gene: 9. This CDR3 has 15 residues. The CDR3 reads CASSRYRDRDEKLFF. The CDR3 DNA sequence: TGTGCCAGCAGCAGATACCGGGACAGAGATGAAAAACTGTTTTTT.

For this clone: Other DNA sequences of this sample code for an identical CDR3. The DNA for the CDR3 is TGTGCCAGCACCCTAGTGCGTGCTAGCGGTTCCTACGAGCAGTACTTC. Its translation: CASTLVRASGSYEQYF. V gene TRBV7-2 combines with J gene TRBJ2-7, with TRBD2 matching 7 bases. This CDR3 has 16 amino acids. The junction had 13 bases not matched to a gene; V was cut back by 7 bases and J by 1 base. Germline CDR1 is SGHTA and CDR2 is FQGNSA.

The chain combines TRBV19 with TRBJ1-3, with 7 bases fitting TRBD1. This CDR3 is 14 amino acids long. Losses at the gene ends were 8 bases for V and 0 bases for J; bases not matched to a gene: 4. The V gene's germline CDR1 is LNHDA and CDR2 SQIVND (reference sequence). CDR3 in amino acids: CASVRDSSGNTIYF. The CDR3 nucleotides are TGTGCCAGTGTTAGGGACAGCTCTGGAAACACCATATATTTT.

The V call is TRBV7-2, the J call TRBJ1-2; TRBD1 is a possible D gene (6 bases). Germline loops: CDR1 SGHTA, CDR2 FQGNSA. This CDR3 spans 13 amino acids. The V end was cut by 7 bases, the J end by 4 bases, with 13 bases between. The CDR3 bases are TGTGCCAGCAATTTAGGGGGTTTCTATGGCTACACCTTC. This codes for CASNLGGFYGYTF.

The chain combines TRBV7-3 with TRBJ2-1, with a weak D call TRBD2 (5 bases). V was cut by 4 bases and J by 0 bases, with 10 bases left in between. Germline V gives CDR1 SGHTA, CDR2 FQGTGA. CDR3 length: 15 amino acids. The CDR3 sequence is CASSSSADSYNEQFF. The CDR3 region has the DNA TGTGCCAGCAGCTCTTCAGCGGACTCCTACAATGAGCAGTTCTTC.

V gene TRBV5-1 combines with J gene TRBJ2-1; 8 positions agree with TRBD2. CDR1 and CDR2 from the germline V gene are SGHRS and YFSETQ. With V trimmed by 4 bases and J by 9 bases, 15 bases remained unmatched. CDR3 length: 16 amino acids. This CDR3 reads CASSPASGRRVSEQFF. The CDR3 DNA is TGCGCCAGCAGCCCGGCAAGCGGGAGAAGAGTGAGTGAGCAGTTCTTC.

This clone was observed a few times. J is TRBJ1-4 and V is TRBV2, with TRBD1 matching over 7 bases. Trimming at V came to 8 bases and at J to 8 bases, leaving 11 bases not matched to a gene. The germline gives CDR1 SNHLY, CDR2 FYNNEI. The CDR3 length is 14 residues. The CDR3 region has the DNA TGTGCCAGCCGACAGGGAAATTTTGGGGAAAAACTGTTTTTT. Its translation is CASRQGNFGEKLFF.

This chain joins TRBV2 and TRBJ1-1; no definite D call. The CDR3 is 12 residues long. Trimming removed 4 bases at V and 10 bases at J, with 13 bases between. In germline, CDR1 is SNHLY, CDR2 FYNNEI. The CDR3 DNA reads TGTGCCAGCAGTGGTCAAGGTGCGGGAGCTTTCTTT. Its protein is CASSGQGAGAFF.

The chain links TRBV29-1 to TRBJ2-5; possible D gene TRBD1, 5 bases. The end of the DNA aligns better with TRBJ2-7, so the J call may be wrong. The CDR3 sequence is 12 residues long. In germline, CDR1 is SQVTM, CDR2 ANQGSEA. DNA of the CDR3: TGCAGCGGTGGAAGGGGTTTCTACGAGCAGTACTTC. This codes for CSGGRGFYEQYF.

The chain has TRBV25-1 and TRBJ1-2, with D possibly TRBD1 on 5 matching bases. V dropped 5 bases and J dropped 4 bases, with 14 bases sitting between them. The germline V gene has CDR1 MGHDK and CDR2 SYGVNS. This CDR3 comprises 14 residues. The DNA for the CDR3 is TGTGCCAGCAGTTACCGGGACGTATTCTATGGCTACACCTTC. Its translation is CASSYRDVFYGYTF.

A few counts support this clone. V usage is TRBV30 and J usage is TRBJ2-3, with D maybe TRBD2 (6 bases). The V gene's germline CDR1 is GTSNPN and CDR2 SVGIG (reference sequence). The V gene lost 5 bases and the J gene lost 6 bases, with 12 bases spanning the gap. The length of the CDR3 is 12 residues. In DNA form, the CDR3 reads TGTGCCTGGGGCAAAGGGAGGGATACGCAGTATTTT. Translated: CAWGKGRDTQYF.

V usage is TRBV7-3 and J usage is TRBJ2-5; D may be TRBD1 or TRBD2 (5 bases each). Between the trimmed V and J ends, which lost 0 bases and 5 bases, there was a span of 10 bases. Germline V gene sequence: CDR1 SGHTA, CDR2 FQGTGA. This CDR3 comprises 14 residues. CDR3 residues: CASSLTAWGETQYF. The CDR3 nucleotides read TGTGCCAGCAGCTTAACCGCGTGGGGGGAGACCCAGTACTTC.

The rearrangement joins TRBV10-2 to TRBJ2-1; D perhaps matches TRBD2 (5 bases). CDR1 is WSHSY, CDR2 SAAADI, per germline. CDR3 length: 14 amino acids. V gave up 3 bases and J gave up 10 bases, with 16 bases separating them. The CDR3 bases are TGCGCCAGCAGTGATTTAAAAGGGAGAATCGAGCAGTTCTTC. Protein: CASSDLKGRIEQFF.

The chain uses TRBV28 and TRBJ2-5; the match to TRBD1 covers 9 bases. The CDR3 length is 15 residues. CDR1 is MDHEN and CDR2 is SYDVKM in the germline V gene. J was trimmed by 5 bases and V by 2 bases; bases with no gene match: 6. This CDR3 is CASSLGDRVLETQYF. The DNA for the CDR3 is TGTGCCAGCAGTTTAGGGGACAGGGTACTTGAGACCCAGTACTTC.

This chain links TRBV7-8 with TRBJ1-5; a weak D match, TRBD1 (5 bases). The CDR3 covers 15 residues. The germline V gene has CDR1 SGHVS and CDR2 FQNEAQ. V dropped 3 bases and J dropped 7 bases, with 16 bases sitting between them. The CDR3 sequence is CASSLRRQGKQPQHF. CDR3 in DNA: TGTGCCAGCAGCTTGCGTCGCCAGGGAAAACAGCCCCAGCATTTT.